The 15 T cell receptor beta chains listed next were all sequenced from one sample in a study of T cells in Graves' hyperthyroidism and ophthalmopathy. Amplification of TCR beta CDR3 regions used RNA as the template. HTBI primers were used for first-round RT-PCR of the TCR CDR3. TCRdb reanalysed the multiplex PCR reads using MiXCR and keeps one entry per CDR3 protein. This table holds about 520,000 distinct CDR3 sequences, more than 20% found once. Sequencing was performed on blood. Receptors originate from a man between 18 and 29 years old with Graves' hyperthyroidism.

The chain couples TRBV12-5 to TRBJ2-2; no firm D call. The germline V gene has CDR1 LGHNT and CDR2 FRNRAP. CDR3 length: 14 amino acids. Trimming stripped 6 bases from V and 6 bases from J, with 14 bases between. The CDR3 sequence is CASGLSPSAGELFF. Written as DNA, the CDR3 is TGTGCTAGTGGACTATCCCCATCGGCCGGGGAGCTGTTTTTT.

This clonotype was detected ten times or more. This chain joins TRBV6-2 or TRBV6-3 and TRBJ2-2; perhaps TRBD1 as D (5 bases). The CDR3 has 14 amino acids. V was shortened by 7 bases and J by 2 bases, with 11 bases between the two germline ends. The V gene's germline CDR1 is MNHEY and CDR2 SVGEGT. The DNA of the CDR3 is TGTGCCAGCAATGCAGGGTATAACACCGGGGAGCTGTTTTTT. Protein sequence: CASNAGYNTGELFF.

The chain has TRBV11-1 and TRBJ2-7, with D perhaps matching TRBD1 or TRBD2 (5 bases each). The germline CDR1 and CDR2 sequences are SGHAT and FQDESV (reference sequence). V gave up 1 base and J gave up 2 bases, with 15 bases separating them. The CDR3 contains 16 residues. In DNA, the CDR3 is TGTGCCAGCAGCTTAGTAATTGGGACGGAGGCCTACGAGCAGTACTTC. Amino acid sequence: CASSLVIGTEAYEQYF.

This chain links TRBV5-1 with TRBJ2-7; TRBD2 might be the D (5 bases). Germline V gene lookup returns CDR1 SGHRS and CDR2 YFSETQ. V dropped 0 bases and J dropped 1 base, with 11 bases sitting between them. The CDR3 covers 15 residues. In DNA, the CDR3 is TGCGCCAGCAGCTTGGAAACTTTAGCGTCCTACGAGCAGTACTTC. Its translation: CASSLETLASYEQYF. The whole variable domain, filled in from reference TRBV5-1 and TRBJ2-7, reads KAGVTQTPRYLIKTRGQQVTLSCSPISGHRSVSWYQQTPGQGLQFLFEYFSETQRNKGNFPGRFSGRQFSNSRSEMNVSTLELGDSALYLCASSLETLASYEQYFGPGTRLTVT.

This clonotype was counted a few times. The rearrangement links TRBV6-1 to TRBJ2-7; D might be TRBD1 (6 bases). Germline-derived CDR1 and CDR2 are MNHNS and SASEGT. The CDR3 runs to 14 residues. V lost 3 bases and J lost 3, with 12 bases in between. The CDR3 sequence: CASSDRGEVYEQYF. The CDR3 DNA follows: TGTGCCAGCAGTGACAGGGGAGAGGTCTACGAGCAGTACTTC.

This clonotype was recorded at least ten times. V and J are TRBV5-5 and TRBJ2-2, with 9 positions matching TRBD2. V shed 3 bases and J 14 bases; nucleotides not matched to a gene: 14. The germline gives CDR1 SGHKS, CDR2 YYEKEE (reference sequence). The CDR3 runs to 15 residues. This CDR3 reads CASSSPSGDLRKLFF. The CDR3 region has the DNA TGTGCCAGCAGCTCTCCTAGCGGGGACCTAAGGAAACTGTTTTTT.

This clonotype was detected many times. This rearrangement joins TRBV2 to TRBJ2-5; perhaps TRBD1 as D (5 bases). V was clipped by 6 bases and J by 4 bases, with 18 bases between them. The V gene's germline CDR1 is SNHLY and CDR2 FYNNEI. The CDR3 length is 15 residues. The CDR3 reads CASSLDTMTGETQYF. Here the CDR3 DNA reads TGTGCCAGCAGCCTGGACACCATGACCGGAGAGACCCAGTACTTC.

At least ten counts were recorded for this clonotype. The V gene is TRBV30, the J gene TRBJ2-7; 12 nucleotides agree with TRBD2. V was clipped by 5 bases and J by 2 bases; unmatched bases: 1. CDR3 length: 13 residues. Germline V gene data show CDR1 as GTSNPN and CDR2 as SVGIG (reference sequence). In nucleotides, the CDR3 is TGTGCCTGGCGGACTAGCGGGACCTACGAGCAGTACTTC. Its protein product is CAWRTSGTYEQYF.

This clonotype was seen ten or more times. The chain carries TRBV6-4 and TRBJ1-1; D not certain. This CDR3 has 13 amino acids. The germline CDR1 and CDR2 sequences are MRHNA and SNTAGT. The CDR3 protein is CVSQAGPGTEAFF. The DNA for the CDR3 is TGTGTCTCCCAGGCCGGTCCTGGCACTGAAGCTTTCTTT.

The chain employs TRBV9 and TRBJ2-2, with 12 bases aligning to TRBD1. The CDR3 contains 15 residues. The V gene end was trimmed by 4 bases and the J gene end by 11 bases; junction bases not matched to a gene: 9. The germline V gene encodes CDR1 SGDLS and CDR2 YYNGEE. CDR3 bases: TGTGCCAGCAGCCTTTCGGGACAGGGGGCGATCGAGCTGTTTTTT. Its translation: CASSLSGQGAIELFF.

This clonotype was counted at least ten times. This sequence joins TRBV29-1 and TRBJ2-5; D is perhaps TRBD1 or TRBD2 (5 bases each). Germline loops: CDR1 SQVTM, CDR2 ANQGSEA. V was pared by 7 bases and J by 7 bases, with 16 bases between. This CDR3 comprises 12 residues. Here the CDR3 reads CSGVGEGTTQYF. Here the CDR3 DNA reads TGCAGCGGAGTTGGGGAAGGGACGACCCAGTACTTC.

The J gene is TRBJ2-7, the V gene TRBV27; either TRBD1 or TRBD2 may supply D (5 bases each). Germline V gene data show CDR1 as MNHEY and CDR2 as SMNVEV (reference sequence). V was clipped by 5 bases and J by 0 bases, with 11 bases between them. This CDR3 region has 14 residues. The CDR3 DNA sequence: TGTGCCAGCAGTCGGGACGGCCCCTCCTACGAGCAGTACTTC. Translated, it gives CASSRDGPSYEQYF.

The chain carries TRBV27 and TRBJ2-4, with D perhaps matching TRBD2 (6 bases). In germline, CDR1 is MNHEY, CDR2 SMNVEV (reference sequence). The ends were cut back, 0 bases at V and 0 bases at J, with 12 bases in the middle. The CDR3 contains 17 residues. The CDR3 DNA is TGTGCCAGCAGTTTATCGTCGGGACTCCTAGCCAAAAACATTCAGTACTTC. Translated, it gives CASSLSSGLLAKNIQYF.

This clonotype was observed many times. V usage is TRBV7-2 and J usage is TRBJ2-7; TRBD1 matches 9 bases. This CDR3 is 14 amino acids long. Germline V CDR1 and CDR2: SGHTA, FQGNSA. V was clipped by 5 bases and J by 3 bases; unmatched bases: 5. The CDR3 sequence is CASSPSTGGYEQYF. Written as DNA, the CDR3 is TGTGCCAGCAGCCCTTCGACAGGGGGCTACGAGCAGTACTTC.

The sample holds many counts of this clonotype. The V and J genes are TRBV13 and TRBJ2-5, with TRBD2 matching over 14 bases. J lost 5 bases, V lost 3 bases, and 5 bases had no gene match. Per the germline V gene, CDR1 is PRHDT and CDR2 is FYEKMQ (reference sequence). CDR3 length: 16 residues. CDR3: CASSFLGLAGAETQYF. The CDR3 DNA reads TGTGCCAGCAGCTTCTTGGGACTAGCGGGGGCGGAGACCCAGTACTTC.